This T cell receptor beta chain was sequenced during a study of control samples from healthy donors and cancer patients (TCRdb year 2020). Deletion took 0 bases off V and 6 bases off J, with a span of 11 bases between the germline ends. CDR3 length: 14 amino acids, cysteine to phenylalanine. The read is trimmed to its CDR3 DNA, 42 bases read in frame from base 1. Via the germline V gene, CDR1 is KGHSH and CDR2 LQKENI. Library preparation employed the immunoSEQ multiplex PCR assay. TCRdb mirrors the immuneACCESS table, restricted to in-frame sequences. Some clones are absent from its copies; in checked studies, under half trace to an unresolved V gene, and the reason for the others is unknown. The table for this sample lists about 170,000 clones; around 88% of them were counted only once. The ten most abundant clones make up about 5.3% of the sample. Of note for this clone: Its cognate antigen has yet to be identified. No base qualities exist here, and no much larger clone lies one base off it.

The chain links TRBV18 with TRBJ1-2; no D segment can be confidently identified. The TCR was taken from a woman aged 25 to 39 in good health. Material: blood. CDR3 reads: CASSPPRSDHGYTF. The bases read TGTGCCAGCTCACCACCTCGATCGGATCATGGCTACACCTTC.